This passage covers 14 T cell receptor beta chains from one sample sequenced in a study of technical replicates of blood from several donors (dated by TCRdb to about 2017). The library was obtained by the immunoSEQ multiplex PCR assay. TCRdb holds this immuneACCESS table with in-frame rearrangements only. Some clones are missing; in checked studies, unresolved V genes explain under half, and the rest has no known cause. Counted in this sample were 70,000 to 85,000 clones; about 95% of them appeared once. About 0.22% of the sample is held by the ten biggest clonotypes. Input material: T cells isolated from PBMCs. The receptor set was obtained from a human donor in good health.

This sequence joins TRBV6-5 and TRBJ2-1, with D tentatively TRBD2 (6 bases). This CDR3 spans 14 amino acids. The germline V and J ends were trimmed by 2 bases and 1 base, with 6 bases remaining between them. Per the germline V gene, CDR1 is MNHEY and CDR2 is SVGAGI. The CDR3 DNA follows: TGTGCCAGCAGTTACGGGGGGTCCTACAATGAGCAGTTCTTC. Translating gives CASSYGGSYNEQFF.

The chain couples TRBV5-6 to TRBJ1-4; 11 bases align to TRBD1. The germline CDR1 and CDR2 sequences are SGHDT and YYEEEE. With 1 base clipped from V and 7 bases from J, the junction kept 9 bases outside the gene matches. The CDR3 is 17 residues long. The CDR3 sequence: CASSLPGTGGTGEKLFF. As DNA, the CDR3 is TGTGCCAGCAGCTTGCCCGGGACAGGGGGAACGGGTGAAAAACTGTTTTTT.

This rearrangement joins TRBV2 to TRBJ2-6; D may be TRBD1 (5 bases). Germline-derived CDR1 and CDR2 are SNHLY and FYNNEI. This CDR3 comprises 13 residues. Trimming took off 10 bases at V and 7 bases at J, with 14 bases between the two ends. The CDR3, as DNA: TGTGCCACCCCAGGGCAGGGAGCCAACGTCCTGACTTTC. It encodes CATPGQGANVLTF.

The chain carries TRBV4-1 and TRBJ2-7, with TRBD1 identical over 9 bases. Looked up from germline, CDR1 is MGHRA and CDR2 is YSYEKL. V lost 8 bases and J lost 7; bases outside the gene matches: 15. The CDR3 length is 15 residues. The CDR3 sequence: CASGKTGTGNYEQYF. DNA of the CDR3: TGCGCCAGCGGTAAAACCGGGACAGGGAATTATGAGCAGTACTTC.

The chain has TRBV6-5 and TRBJ1-5; a possible D gene is TRBD1 (6 bases). The CDR3 length is 15 residues. Germline lookup yields CDR1 MNHEY and CDR2 SVGAGI. Trimming left V 6 bases short and J 0 bases short, with 12 bases between. The DNA of the CDR3 is TGTGCCAGCAGGCCAGGGGCAAATAGCAATCAGCCCCAGCATTTT. Protein: CASRPGANSNQPQHF.

J is TRBJ1-3 and V is TRBV14; maybe TRBD1 (6 bases). Germline V gene sequence: CDR1 SGHDN, CDR2 FVKESK. The germline V and J ends were trimmed by 1 base and 11 bases, with 21 bases remaining between them. This CDR3 is 16 amino acids long. In DNA, the CDR3 is TGTGCCAGCAGCCAAGTTTTTGGGACAAATTTCGGTTCCATATATTTT. Protein product: CASSQVFGTNFGSIYF.

The chain employs TRBV4-1 and TRBJ2-1; 8 bases match TRBD1. Germline CDR1 and CDR2: MGHRA and YSYEKL. The CDR3 covers 17 residues. Trimming cost V 5 bases and J 2 bases; bases outside gene matches: 11. For the CDR3, the DNA is TGCGCCAGCAGCGGATCACACAGGGGGGAGGCCTACAATGAGCAGTTCTTC. This encodes CASSGSHRGEAYNEQFF.

V usage is TRBV27 and J usage is TRBJ1-2; TRBD1 aligns across 8 bases. The germline CDR1 and CDR2 sequences are MNHEY and SMNVEV (reference sequence). V gave up 2 bases and J gave up 6 bases; unmatched junction bases: 5. The CDR3 has 14 residues. CDR3 bases: TGTGCCAGCAGTTTAAAGTCAGGGGGCCATGGCTACACCTTC. Amino acid sequence: CASSLKSGGHGYTF.

V gene TRBV28 combines with J gene TRBJ2-3, with D perhaps TRBD2 (5 bases). Germline lookup yields CDR1 MDHEN and CDR2 SYDVKM. Trimming cost V 5 bases and J 0 bases, with 9 bases left between them. This CDR3 is built from 14 residues. The CDR3 reads CASSARGSTDTQYF. CDR3 bases: TGTGCCAGCAGTGCTCGCGGGAGCACAGATACGCAGTATTTT.

This sequence joins TRBV5-4 and TRBJ2-1; 11 nucleotides align to TRBD2. Germline CDR1 is SGHNT and CDR2 is YYREEE (reference sequence). This CDR3 is 16 amino acids long. Losses at the gene ends were 4 bases for V and 9 bases for J; bases not matched to a gene: 12. CDR3 region: CASSGGTSGHLGEQFF. The CDR3 DNA follows: TGTGCCAGCAGCGGGGGGACTAGCGGACATTTGGGTGAGCAGTTCTTC.

This chain links TRBV5-1 with TRBJ2-1; TRBD1 aligns across 7 bases. The germline gives CDR1 SGHRS, CDR2 YFSETQ. The CDR3 length is 14 residues. V dropped 1 base and J dropped 6; count of bases not matched to a gene: 4. CDR3 sequence reads: CASSLMAGGNEQFF. CDR3 nucleotides: TGCGCCAGCAGCTTGATGGCAGGGGGCAATGAGCAGTTCTTC.

The V gene is TRBV2, the J gene TRBJ2-3; D unclear. Trimming took off 6 bases at V and 5 bases at J, with 6 bases between the two ends. CDR1 and CDR2 (germline): SNHLY, FYNNEI. This CDR3 region has 11 residues. In DNA, the CDR3 is TGTGCCAGCAGGGCAGAAGATACGCAGTATTTT. Residues: CASRAEDTQYF.

The chain recombines TRBV6-5 with TRBJ2-7, with TRBD2 matching 11 bases. Germline lookup yields CDR1 MNHEY and CDR2 SVGAGI. The V and J ends lost 6 bases and 2 bases, in that order; junction bases with no gene match: 6. This CDR3 comprises 15 residues. The CDR3 region has the DNA TGTGCCAGCAGGTTCCAGACTAGCGGGGCCTACGAGCAGTACTTC. Translation: CASRFQTSGAYEQYF.

V usage is TRBV10-3 and J usage is TRBJ1-4, with D hard to call. V was trimmed by 0 bases and J by 8 bases, leaving 10 bases between them. CDR1 is ENHRY and CDR2 is SYGVKD in the germline V gene. The CDR3 extends over 14 amino acids. The CDR3 is CAISESRAREKLFF. DNA for the CDR3: TGTGCCATCAGTGAGTCGAGGGCTAGGGAAAAACTGTTTTTT.